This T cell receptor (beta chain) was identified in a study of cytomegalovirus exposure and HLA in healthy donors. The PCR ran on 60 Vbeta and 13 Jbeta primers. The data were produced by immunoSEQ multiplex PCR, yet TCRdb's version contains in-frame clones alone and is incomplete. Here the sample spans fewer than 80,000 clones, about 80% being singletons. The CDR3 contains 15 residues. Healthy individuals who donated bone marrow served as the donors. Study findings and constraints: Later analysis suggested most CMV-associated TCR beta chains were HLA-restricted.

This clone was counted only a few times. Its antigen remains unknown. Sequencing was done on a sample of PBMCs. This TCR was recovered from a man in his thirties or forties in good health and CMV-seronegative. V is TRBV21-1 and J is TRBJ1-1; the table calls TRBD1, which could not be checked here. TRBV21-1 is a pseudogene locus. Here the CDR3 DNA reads TGTGCCAGCAGCGATACTCGGACAGCTAACACTGAAGCTTTCTTT. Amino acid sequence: CASSDTRTANTEAFF.